This entry lists 3 T cell receptor beta chains sequenced from one sample in a study of T-cell reconstitution after alpha-beta-depleted transplantation in children. TCRbeta library preparation incorporated unique molecular identifiers. One entry per CDR3 protein, called by TCRdb with MiXCR from the PCR reads. The sample holds about 980,000 distinct CDR3 sequences; about 30% are singletons and the top ten take approximately 30%. The sample was PBMCs, mostly from graft donor cells, taken 360 days after TCRalphabeta/CD19-depleted stem cell transplant. These receptors originate from a boy under two years old who had a stem cell transplant for SCID, so the T cells may come from the graft donor.

The V call is TRBV7-6, the J call TRBJ2-2, with 7 bases matching TRBD2. CDR1 is SGHVS and CDR2 is FNYEAQ in the germline V gene. The CDR3 loop spans 14 amino acids. V trimming: 4 bases; J trimming: 5 bases; junction bases outside the gene matches: 4. The CDR3 DNA follows: TGTGCCAGCAGCTCAATGGGGGGGACCGGGGAGCTGTTTTTT. As protein: CASSSMGGTGELFF.

The table lists this clonotype with a few counts. The chain uses TRBV5-1 and TRBJ2-1, with TRBD1 matching 10 bases. CDR3 length equals 16 residues. The germline CDR1 and CDR2 sequences are SGHRS and YFSETQ. Unmatched junction bases numbered 9, after V lost 4 bases and J lost 5 bases. CDR3 in DNA: TGCGCCAGCAGCCTAAAGACCGGGACAGGGGACAATGAGCAGTTCTTC. This translates into CASSLKTGTGDNEQFF. The whole variable domain, filled in from reference TRBV5-1 and TRBJ2-1, reads KAGVTQTPRYLIKTRGQQVTLSCSPISGHRSVSWYQQTPGQGLQFLFEYFSETQRNKGNFPGRFSGRQFSNSRSEMNVSTLELGDSALYLCASSLKTGTGDNEQFFGPGTRLTVL.

A single count supports this clonotype. This rearrangement joins TRBV5-1 to TRBJ2-3; no firm D call. The germline V gene encodes CDR1 SGHRS and CDR2 YFSETQ. Trimming left V 4 bases short and J 5 bases short, with 17 bases between. The length of the CDR3 is 15 residues. The CDR3 reads CASSLKSNSGDTQYF. The CDR3 DNA is TGCGCCAGCAGCCTTAAATCGAACTCCGGAGATACGCAGTATTTT. The full variable domain, completed using reference TRBV5-1 and TRBJ2-3, is KAGVTQTPRYLIKTRGQQVTLSCSPISGHRSVSWYQQTPGQGLQFLFEYFSETQRNKGNFPGRFSGRQFSNSRSEMNVSTLELGDSALYLCASSLKSNSGDTQYFGPGTRLTVL.